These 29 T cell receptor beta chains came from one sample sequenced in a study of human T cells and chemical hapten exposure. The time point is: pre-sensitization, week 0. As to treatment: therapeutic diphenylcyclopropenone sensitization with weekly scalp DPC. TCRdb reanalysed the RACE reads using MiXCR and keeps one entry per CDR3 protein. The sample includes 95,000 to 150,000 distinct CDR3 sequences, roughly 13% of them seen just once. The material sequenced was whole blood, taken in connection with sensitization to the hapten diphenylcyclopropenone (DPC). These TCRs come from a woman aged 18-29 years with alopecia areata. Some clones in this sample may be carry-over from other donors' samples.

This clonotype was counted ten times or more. CDR3 nucleotides: TGTGCCAGCAGTCCGCCCGTGACAGGGATTCGGATATATGGCAATCAGCCCCAGCATTTT. It encodes CASSPPVTGIRIYGNQPQHF. The chain carries TRBV28 and TRBJ1-5; 7 bases map to TRBD1. Trimming removed 5 bases from V and 2 bases from J; junction bases left unmatched: 21. Looked up from germline, CDR1 is MDHEN and CDR2 is SYDVKM. The CDR3 runs 20 residues.

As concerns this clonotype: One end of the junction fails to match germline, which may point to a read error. CDR3 in DNA: TGTGCCAGCAACTTAATCCCGGGACAGCGAAACACCGGGGAGCTGTTTTTT. Its translation: CASNLIPGQRNTGELFF. The chain recombines TRBV7-9 with TRBJ2-2; TRBD1 matches 7 bases. This CDR3 has 17 amino acids. Germline lookup yields CDR1 SEHNR and CDR2 FQNEAQ (reference sequence).

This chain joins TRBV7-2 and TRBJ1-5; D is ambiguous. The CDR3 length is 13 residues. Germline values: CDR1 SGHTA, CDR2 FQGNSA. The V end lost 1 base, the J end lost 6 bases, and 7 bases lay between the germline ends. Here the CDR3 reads CASSLEVTQPQHF. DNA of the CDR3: TGTGCCAGCAGCTTAGAGGTGACTCAGCCCCAGCATTTT. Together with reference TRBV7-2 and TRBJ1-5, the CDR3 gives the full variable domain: GAGVSQSPSNKVTEKGKDVELRCDPISGHTALYWYRQSLGQGLEFLIYFQGNSAPDKSGLPSDRFSAERTGGSVSTLTIQRTQQEDSAVYLCASSLEVTQPQHFGDGTRLSIL.

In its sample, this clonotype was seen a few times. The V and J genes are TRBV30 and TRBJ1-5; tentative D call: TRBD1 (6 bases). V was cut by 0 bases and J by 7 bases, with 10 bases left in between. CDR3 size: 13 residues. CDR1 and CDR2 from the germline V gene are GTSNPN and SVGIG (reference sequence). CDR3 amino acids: CAWSVGRGQPQHF. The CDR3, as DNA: TGTGCCTGGAGTGTTGGCAGGGGACAGCCCCAGCATTTT.

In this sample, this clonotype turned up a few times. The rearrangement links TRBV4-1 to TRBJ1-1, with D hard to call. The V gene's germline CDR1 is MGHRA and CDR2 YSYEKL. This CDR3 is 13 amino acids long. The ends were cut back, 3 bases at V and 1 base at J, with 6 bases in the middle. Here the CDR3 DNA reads TGCGCCAGCAGCCATGGAGAGAACACTGAAGCTTTCTTT. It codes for CASSHGENTEAFF.

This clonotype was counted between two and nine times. CDR3 DNA sequence: TGTGCCAGCTCACCTCTGTACCAAGAGACCCAGTACTTC. Amino acids: CASSPLYQETQYF. The rearrangement links TRBV18 to TRBJ2-5, with no clear D. The V gene's germline CDR1 is KGHSH and CDR2 LQKENI. CDR3 length: 13 residues. The germline V and J ends were trimmed by 3 bases and 0 bases, with 5 bases remaining between them.

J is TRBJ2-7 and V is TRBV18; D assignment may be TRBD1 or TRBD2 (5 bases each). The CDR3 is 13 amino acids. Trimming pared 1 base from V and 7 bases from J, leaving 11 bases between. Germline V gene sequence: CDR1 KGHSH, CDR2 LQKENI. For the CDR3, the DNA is TGTGCCAGCTCACCACTCGGGGCAGGAGAGCAGTACTTC. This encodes CASSPLGAGEQYF.

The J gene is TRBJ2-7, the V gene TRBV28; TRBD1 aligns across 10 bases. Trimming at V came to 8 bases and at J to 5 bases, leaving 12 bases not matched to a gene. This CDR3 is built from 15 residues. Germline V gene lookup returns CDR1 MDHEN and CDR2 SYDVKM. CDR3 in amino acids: CASFTPGQGSHEQYF. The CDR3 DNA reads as TGTGCCAGCTTCACCCCGGGACAGGGGTCCCACGAGCAGTACTTC.

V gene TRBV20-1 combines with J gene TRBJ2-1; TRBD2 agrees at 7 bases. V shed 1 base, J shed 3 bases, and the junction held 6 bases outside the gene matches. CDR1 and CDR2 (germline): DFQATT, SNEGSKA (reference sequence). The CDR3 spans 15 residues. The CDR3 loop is CSARANSGVYNEQFF. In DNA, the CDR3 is TGCAGTGCTAGAGCCAACAGCGGGGTCTACAATGAGCAGTTCTTC.

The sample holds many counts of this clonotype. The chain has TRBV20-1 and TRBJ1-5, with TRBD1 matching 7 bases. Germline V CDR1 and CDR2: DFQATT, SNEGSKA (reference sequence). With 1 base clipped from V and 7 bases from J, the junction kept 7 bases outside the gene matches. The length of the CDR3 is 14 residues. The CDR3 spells CSARVNGRGQPQHF. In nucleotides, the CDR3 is TGCAGTGCTAGAGTGAACGGCAGGGGGCAGCCCCAGCATTTT.

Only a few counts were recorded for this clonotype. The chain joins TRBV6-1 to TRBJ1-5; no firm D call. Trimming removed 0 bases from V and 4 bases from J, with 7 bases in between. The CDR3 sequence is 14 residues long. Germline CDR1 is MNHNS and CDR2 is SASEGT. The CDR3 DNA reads TGTGCCAGCAGTGAAGCGGGCGGGAATCAGCCCCAGCATTTT. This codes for CASSEAGGNQPQHF.

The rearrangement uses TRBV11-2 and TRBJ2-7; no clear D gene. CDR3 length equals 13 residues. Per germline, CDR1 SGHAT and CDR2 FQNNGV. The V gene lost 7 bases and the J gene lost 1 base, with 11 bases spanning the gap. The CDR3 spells CASNEDGSYEQYF. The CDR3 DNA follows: TGTGCCAGCAACGAAGACGGTTCCTACGAGCAGTACTTC.

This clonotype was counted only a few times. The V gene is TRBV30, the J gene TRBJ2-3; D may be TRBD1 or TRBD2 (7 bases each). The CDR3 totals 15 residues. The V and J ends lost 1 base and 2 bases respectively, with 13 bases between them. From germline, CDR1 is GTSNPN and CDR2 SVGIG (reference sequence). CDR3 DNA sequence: TGTGCCTGGAGTGCGCAGGGGGGGGTCACAGATACGCAGTATTTT. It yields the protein CAWSAQGGVTDTQYF. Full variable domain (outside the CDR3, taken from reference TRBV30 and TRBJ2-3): SQTIHQWPATLVQPVGSPLSLECTVEGTSNPNLYWYRQAAGRGLQLLFYSVGIGQISSEVPQNLSASRPQDRQFILSSKKLLLSDSGFYLCAWSAQGGVTDTQYFGPGTRLTVL.

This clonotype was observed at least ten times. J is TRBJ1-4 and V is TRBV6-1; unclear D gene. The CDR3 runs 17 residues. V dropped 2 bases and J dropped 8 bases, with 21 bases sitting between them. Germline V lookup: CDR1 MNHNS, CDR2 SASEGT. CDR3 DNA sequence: TGTGCCAGCAGTGAATTTCCGGTCTTCACGGCTCAAGAAAAACTGTTTTTT. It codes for CASSEFPVFTAQEKLFF.

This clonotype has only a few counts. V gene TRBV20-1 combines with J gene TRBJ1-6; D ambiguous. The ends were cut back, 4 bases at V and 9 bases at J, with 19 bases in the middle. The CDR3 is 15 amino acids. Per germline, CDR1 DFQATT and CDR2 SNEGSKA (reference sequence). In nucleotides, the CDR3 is TGCAGTGCTAACGTACAGAACTCCGAAAGTTCACCCCTCCACTTT. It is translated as CSANVQNSESSPLHF.

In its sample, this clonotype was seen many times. In DNA, the CDR3 is TGCAGTGCTAGAGTGAGGGGGGCGAATCAGCCCCAGCATTTT. The encoded protein is CSARVRGANQPQHF. The chain recombines TRBV20-1 with TRBJ1-5; perhaps TRBD1 as D (6 bases). Germline V lookup: CDR1 DFQATT, CDR2 SNEGSKA (reference sequence). V lost 1 base and J 4 bases, leaving 11 bases between the germline ends. The CDR3 sequence is 14 residues long.

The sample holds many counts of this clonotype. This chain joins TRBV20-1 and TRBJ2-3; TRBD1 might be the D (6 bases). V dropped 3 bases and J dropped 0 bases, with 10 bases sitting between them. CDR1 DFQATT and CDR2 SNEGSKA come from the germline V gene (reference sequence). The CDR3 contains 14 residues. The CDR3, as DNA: TGCAGTGCTAGTGGGGGCTATAGCACAGATACGCAGTATTTT. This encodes CSASGGYSTDTQYF.

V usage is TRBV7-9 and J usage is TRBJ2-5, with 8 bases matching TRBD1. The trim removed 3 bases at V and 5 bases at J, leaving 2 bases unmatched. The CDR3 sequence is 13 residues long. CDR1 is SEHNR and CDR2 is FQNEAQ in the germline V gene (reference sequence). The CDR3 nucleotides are TGTGCCAGCAGCTTTCAGGGGGCTGAGACCCAGTACTTC. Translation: CASSFQGAETQYF.

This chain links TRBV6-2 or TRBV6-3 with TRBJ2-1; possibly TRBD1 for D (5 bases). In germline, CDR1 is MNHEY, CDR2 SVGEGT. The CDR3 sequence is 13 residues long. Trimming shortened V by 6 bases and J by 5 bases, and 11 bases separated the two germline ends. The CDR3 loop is CASRGQDNNEQFF. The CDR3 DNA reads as TGTGCCAGCAGGGGGCAGGACAACAATGAGCAGTTCTTC.

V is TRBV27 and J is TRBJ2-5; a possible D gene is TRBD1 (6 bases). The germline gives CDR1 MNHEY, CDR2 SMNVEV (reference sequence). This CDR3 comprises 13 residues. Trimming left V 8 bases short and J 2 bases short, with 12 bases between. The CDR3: CASGHTGQETQYF. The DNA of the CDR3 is TGTGCCAGCGGACACACAGGGCAAGAGACCCAGTACTTC.

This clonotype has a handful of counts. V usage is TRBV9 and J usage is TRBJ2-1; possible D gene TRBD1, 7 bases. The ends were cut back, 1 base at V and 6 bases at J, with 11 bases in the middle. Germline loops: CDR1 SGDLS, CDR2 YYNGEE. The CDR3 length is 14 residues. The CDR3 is CASSVRQGGNEQFF. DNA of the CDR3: TGTGCCAGCAGCGTAAGGCAGGGGGGCAATGAGCAGTTCTTC.

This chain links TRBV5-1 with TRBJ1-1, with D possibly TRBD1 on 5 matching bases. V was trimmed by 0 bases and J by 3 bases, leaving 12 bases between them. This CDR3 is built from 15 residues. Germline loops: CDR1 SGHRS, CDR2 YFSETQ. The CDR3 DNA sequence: TGCGCCAGCAGCTTGGTTCCGGCCAGGGACACTGAAGCTTTCTTT. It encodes CASSLVPARDTEAFF.

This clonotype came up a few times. CDR3 nucleotide sequence: TGTGCCAGCAGCGGACTTCCCGGGACAGGATTTTACGAGCAGTACTTC. Translated: CASSGLPGTGFYEQYF. This rearrangement joins TRBV7-6 to TRBJ2-7; the match to TRBD1 covers 8 bases. V gave up 5 bases and J gave up 4 bases; unmatched junction bases: 13. The CDR3 runs 16 residues. From germline, CDR1 is SGHVS and CDR2 FNYEAQ. Supplemented by reference TRBV7-6 and TRBJ2-7, the full variable domain reads GAGVSQSPRYKVTKRGQDVALRCDPISGHVSLYWYRQALGQGPEFLTYFNYEAQQDKSGLPNDRFSAERPEGSISTLTIQRTEQRDSAMYRCASSGLPGTGFYEQYFGPGTRLTVT.

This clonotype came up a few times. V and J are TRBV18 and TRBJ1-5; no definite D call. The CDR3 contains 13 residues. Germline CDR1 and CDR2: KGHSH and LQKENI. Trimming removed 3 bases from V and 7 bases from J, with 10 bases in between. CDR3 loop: CASSPSGGQPQHF. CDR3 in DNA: TGTGCCAGCTCACCGTCGGGCGGACAGCCCCAGCATTTT.

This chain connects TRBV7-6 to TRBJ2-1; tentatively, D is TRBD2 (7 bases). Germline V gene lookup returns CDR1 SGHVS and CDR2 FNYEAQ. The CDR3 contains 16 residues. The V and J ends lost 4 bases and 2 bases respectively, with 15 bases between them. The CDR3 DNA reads TGTGCCAGCAGCTCCCAGGCGGGGGCCCCCTACAATGAGCAGTTCTTC. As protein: CASSSQAGAPYNEQFF.

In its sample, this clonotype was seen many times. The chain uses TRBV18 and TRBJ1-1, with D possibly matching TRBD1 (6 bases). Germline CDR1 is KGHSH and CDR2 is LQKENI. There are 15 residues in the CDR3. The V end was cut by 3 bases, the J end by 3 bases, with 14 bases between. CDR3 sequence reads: CASSPPRGGDTEAFF. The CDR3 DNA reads TGTGCCAGCTCACCCCCCCGAGGGGGGGACACTGAAGCTTTCTTT.

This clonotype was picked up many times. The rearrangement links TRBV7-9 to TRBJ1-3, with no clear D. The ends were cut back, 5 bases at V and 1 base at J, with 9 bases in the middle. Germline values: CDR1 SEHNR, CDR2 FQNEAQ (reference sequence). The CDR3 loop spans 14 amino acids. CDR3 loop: CASSAPTSGNTIYF. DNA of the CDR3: TGTGCCAGCAGCGCCCCGACTTCTGGAAACACCATATATTTT.

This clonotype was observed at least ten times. This CDR3 is CASSPGLAHHEQYF. In DNA, the CDR3 is TGCGCCAGCAGCCCGGGACTAGCCCATCACGAGCAGTACTTC. V usage is TRBV4-1 and J usage is TRBJ2-7, with TRBD2 matching 9 bases. CDR1 and CDR2 (germline): MGHRA, YSYEKL. This CDR3 is 14 amino acids long. J lost 5 bases, V lost 4 bases, and 6 bases had no gene match.

Written as DNA, the CDR3 is TGCGCCAGCAGCTTAACTGGCTCAGGGGGAAATGGCTACACCTTC. Its protein product is CASSLTGSGGNGYTF. The gene calls are TRBV5-1 and TRBJ1-2; 7 positions match TRBD1. Per the germline V gene, CDR1 is SGHRS and CDR2 is YFSETQ. The length of the CDR3 is 15 residues. Losses at the gene ends were 2 bases for V and 6 bases for J; bases not matched to a gene: 10.